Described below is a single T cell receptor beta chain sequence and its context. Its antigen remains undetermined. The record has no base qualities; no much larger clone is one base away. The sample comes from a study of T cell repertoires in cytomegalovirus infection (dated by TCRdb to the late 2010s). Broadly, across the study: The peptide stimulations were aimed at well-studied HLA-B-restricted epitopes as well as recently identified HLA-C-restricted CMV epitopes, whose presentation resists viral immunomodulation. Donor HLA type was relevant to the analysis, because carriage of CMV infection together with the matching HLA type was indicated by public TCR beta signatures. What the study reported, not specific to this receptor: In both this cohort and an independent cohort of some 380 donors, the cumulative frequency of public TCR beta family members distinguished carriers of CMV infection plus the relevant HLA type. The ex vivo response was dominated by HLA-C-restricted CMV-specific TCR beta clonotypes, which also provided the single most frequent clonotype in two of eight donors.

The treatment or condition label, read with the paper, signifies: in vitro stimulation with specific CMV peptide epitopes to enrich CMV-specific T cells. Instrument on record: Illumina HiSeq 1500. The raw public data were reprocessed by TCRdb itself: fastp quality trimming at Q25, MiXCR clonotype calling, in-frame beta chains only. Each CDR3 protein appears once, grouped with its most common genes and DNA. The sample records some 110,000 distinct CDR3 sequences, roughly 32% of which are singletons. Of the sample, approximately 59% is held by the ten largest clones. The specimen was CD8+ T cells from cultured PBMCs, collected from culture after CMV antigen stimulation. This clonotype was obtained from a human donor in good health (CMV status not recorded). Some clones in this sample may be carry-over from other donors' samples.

In nucleotide form, the sequence is TGCGCCAGCAGGGACAGGGGATACAATGAGCAGTTCTTC. Translated, it reads CASRDRGYNEQFF. The chain couples TRBV10-2 to TRBJ2-1; 9 bases in between match TRBD1. Its CDR3 holds 13 amino acids, cysteine through phenylalanine. Kept here is only the CDR3 DNA, which spans 39 bases and is read in frame from base 1. V is pruned by 6 bases and J by 4 bases, leaving 1 base of the junction without a gene match. The germline V gene encodes CDR1 WSHSY and CDR2 SAAADI.